The next 10 T cell receptor beta chains were all read from a single sample in a study of T cell responses to AZD1222 COVID-19 vaccine. Data came from immunoSEQ multiplex PCR; TCRdb stores just in-frame clones and leaves some out. The table shows 150,000 to 200,000 clones, with 85% to 90% occurring only once. This specimen was peripheral blood, taken on day 0 of AZD1222 vaccination. These receptors were taken from an adult in good health.

V is TRBV6-5 and J is TRBJ1-1; D remains unclear. This CDR3 is 14 amino acids long. V lost 0 bases to trimming and J lost 2 bases, with 7 bases between them. Germline V gene sequence: CDR1 MNHEY, CDR2 SVGAGI. The CDR3 bases are TGTGCCAGCAGTTACTCGAAGGGTAACACTGAAGCTTTCTTT. Translated: CASSYSKGNTEAFF.

J is TRBJ2-7 and V is TRBV11-2, with D unclear. The CDR3 consists of 14 residues. CDR1 SGHAT and CDR2 FQNNGV come from the germline V gene. V lost 0 bases and J 1 base, leaving 7 bases between the germline ends. The CDR3: CASSLDPKSYEQYF. For the CDR3, the DNA is TGTGCCAGCAGCTTAGATCCTAAATCCTACGAGCAGTACTTC.

V is TRBV4-3 and J is TRBJ2-2; D is undetermined. There are 13 residues in the CDR3. Germline V gene sequence: CDR1 LGHNA, CDR2 YSLEER. V lost 0 bases to trimming and J lost 2 bases, with 1 base between them. This CDR3 is CASSQDNTGELFF. In DNA, the CDR3 is TGCGCCAGCAGCCAAGACAACACCGGGGAGCTGTTTTTT.

On this clone: Other DNA sequences within the sample encode an identical CDR3. The chain links TRBV27 to TRBJ1-1; D may be TRBD1 (5 bases). The germline CDR1 and CDR2 sequences are MNHEY and SMNVEV (reference sequence). V lost 2 bases, J lost 1 base, and 8 bases lay in between. CDR3 length: 14 amino acids. The CDR3 here is CASSLTGRNTEAFF. In nucleotides, the CDR3 is TGTGCCAGCAGTTTAACAGGAAGGAACACTGAAGCTTTCTTT.

The chain uses TRBV2 and TRBJ1-1; TRBD1 aligns across 7 bases. CDR3 length equals 14 residues. Germline CDR1 and CDR2: SNHLY and FYNNEI. V shed 6 bases and J 0 bases; nucleotides not matched to a gene: 4. CDR3 amino acids: CASRGTAMNTEAFF. For the CDR3, the DNA is TGTGCCAGCAGGGGGACAGCCATGAACACTGAAGCTTTCTTT. The entire variable domain, with the rest obtained from reference TRBV2 and TRBJ1-1, is as follows: EPEVTQTPSHQVTQMGQEVILRCVPISNHLYFYWYRQILGQKVEFLVSFYNNEISEKSEIFDDQFSVERPDGSNFTLKIRSTKLEDSAMYFCASRGTAMNTEAFFGQGTRLTVV.

The chain uses TRBV3-1 (or the pseudogene TRBV3-2) and TRBJ2-7; tentatively, D is TRBD2 (6 bases). Germline V lookup: CDR1 LGHDT, CDR2 YNNKEL (reference sequence). CDR3 length: 13 amino acids. With 5 bases removed from V and 0 bases from J, the gap between germline ends came to 8 bases. Here the CDR3 DNA reads TGTGCCAGCAGCTGGGGACTCTCCTACGAGCAGTACTTC. Translating gives CASSWGLSYEQYF.

The gene calls are TRBV30 and TRBJ2-2, with TRBD1 identical over 10 bases. CDR1 and CDR2 from the germline V gene are GTSNPN and SVGIG (reference sequence). Trimming at V came to 0 bases and at J to 1 base, leaving 5 bases not matched to a gene. CDR3 length equals 17 residues. The CDR3 nucleotides are TGTGCCTGGAGTGTTTCGAGGACAGGGGGGAACACCGGGGAGCTGTTTTTT. Translated, it gives CAWSVSRTGGNTGELFF.

This clone came up a few times. CDR3 residues: CASSRSLGQIYGYTF. As DNA, the CDR3 is TGTGCCAGCAGCCGCAGCCTGGGACAGATCTATGGCTACACCTTC. The chain couples TRBV5-6 to TRBJ1-2; 7 bases match TRBD1. V was clipped by 4 bases and J by 4 bases; unmatched bases: 10. Germline V gene lookup returns CDR1 SGHDT and CDR2 YYEEEE. The CDR3 covers 15 residues.

The genes are TRBV11-2 and TRBJ2-7; 10 bases are a match to TRBD2. Germline CDR1 is SGHAT and CDR2 is FQNNGV. The CDR3 totals 15 residues. After removal of 0 bases from V and 3 bases from J, the junction contained 2 bases not matched to a gene. This chain's CDR3 is CASSLEASGSYEQYF. CDR3 coding DNA: TGTGCCAGCAGCTTAGAAGCTAGCGGGAGCTACGAGCAGTACTTC.

In its sample, this clone was seen once. The V gene is TRBV7-6, the J gene TRBJ1-4; TRBD1 agrees at 7 bases. This CDR3 has 13 residues. Germline values: CDR1 SGHVS, CDR2 FNYEAQ. The DNA of the CDR3 is TGTGCGAGCGCCGGGCAGGGGGATGAAAAACTGTTTTTT. Protein product: CASAGQGDEKLFF. The whole variable domain, filled in from reference TRBV7-6 and TRBJ1-4, reads GAGVSQSPRYKVTKRGQDVALRCDPISGHVSLYWYRQALGQGPEFLTYFNYEAQQDKSGLPNDRFSAERPEGSISTLTIQRTEQRDSAMYRCASAGQGDEKLFFGSGTQLSVL.